Listed below are T cell receptor beta chains from one sample, sequenced in a study of blood T cell repertoires in COVID-19. Repertoires were generated with immunoSEQ multiplex PCR, while TCRdb's copy carries only in-frame clones and drops some. Among a few hundred thousand clones listed, around nine tenths were seen once. The sample comprised peripheral blood. These receptors were collected from a man in his forties who had recovered from COVID-19. Both conserved end residues are part of each CDR3. A D gene is named only where the DNA matches it firmly. Size is stated for part of the rows, as once, few or many counts, or as a class when the clone is expanded.

TRBV5-4,-,-,TRBJ1-2,TGTGCCAGCATCATGCGGGGGGCGAGTGGCTACACCTTC,CASIMRGASGYTF
TRBV9,TRBD2,-,TRBJ2-7,TGTGCCAGCAGCGTAGAACTAGCGGGACCTGGGGAGCAGTACTTC,CASSVELAGPGEQYF
TRBV6-2/TRBV6-3,-,-,TRBJ2-7,TGTGCCAGCAGCCCCCTAAGACTAGGGCCCACTTCAATTTTCTTC,CASSPLRLGPTSIFF
TRBV15,-,-,TRBJ1-6,TGTGCCACCAGCAGAGCTGTTGGGCGCTATAATTCACCCCTCCACTTT,CATSRAVGRYNSPLHF
TRBV2,TRBD2,once,TRBJ2-1,TGTGCCAGCAGTGAATCGGGGACTAGGACCTACAATGAGCAGTTCTTC,CASSESGTRTYNEQFF
TRBV29-1,-,-,TRBJ2-5,TGCAGCGTTGAGGGCAGGTACCAAGAGACCCAGTACTTC,CSVEGRYQETQYF
TRBV5-8,TRBD1,-,TRBJ1-2,TGTGCCAGCCTGGGAGAGGACAGGGGGCTCTATGGCTACACCTTC,CASLGEDRGLYGYTF
TRBV6-2/TRBV6-3,TRBD2,-,TRBJ2-3,TGTGCCAGCAGTTACCCCAGCGGGGGGGCCAGGACAGATACGCAGTATTTT,CASSYPSGGARTDTQYF
TRBV2,-,-,TRBJ2-7,TGTGCCAGCAGTGTGTTTATGTACGAGCAGTACTTC,CASSVFMYEQYF
TRBV3-1/TRBV3-2,-,-,TRBJ2-5,TGTGCCAGCAGCCGGACTCTTCAAGAGACCCAGTACTTC,CASSRTLQETQYF
TRBV13,-,-,TRBJ2-7,TGTGCCAGCAGCCCCACCGGACAGAGGTCCTCCTACGAGCAGTACTTC,CASSPTGQRSSYEQYF
TRBV24-1,-,-,TRBJ2-3,TGTGCCACCAGTGAGGCCAGGGCGGTGGGCACAGATACGCAGTATTTT,CATSEARAVGTDTQYF
TRBV10-3,-,-,TRBJ2-7,TGTGCCATCAGTGAGTCAGAGGGCTACGAGCAGTACTTC,CAISESEGYEQYF
TRBV19,-,once,TRBJ2-3,TGTGCCAGTAGTATTGCGGAGGGGGATACGCAGTATTTT,CASSIAEGDTQYF
TRBV10-3,-,-,TRBJ1-1,TGTGCCATGAGAATGACAACGAACACTGAAGCTTTCTTT,CAMRMTTNTEAFF
TRBV7-9,-,once,TRBJ1-2,TGTGCCAGCACTAATCGGGACATATCTAACTATGGCTACACCTTC,CASTNRDISNYGYTF
TRBV5-1,-,-,TRBJ2-7,TGCGCCAGCAGCCCTATCCCGGGAAATCAAAACGAGCAGTACTTC,CASSPIPGNQNEQYF
TRBV2,-,-,TRBJ1-4,TGTGCCAGCAGGAGTGAAAAACTGTTTTTT,CASRSEKLFF
TRBV15,TRBD1,-,TRBJ2-3,TGTGCCACCAGCGTCCGACAGGGATCTCCCACAGATACGCAGTATTTT,CATSVRQGSPTDTQYF
TRBV5-6,TRBD1,once,TRBJ1-2,TGTGCCAGCAGCTTTGACGGGACAGGCTTTTCTAACTATGGCTACACCTTC,CASSFDGTGFSNYGYTF
TRBV9,TRBD2,-,TRBJ2-7,TGTGCCAGCAGCGTAGGATCTAGCGGGAGCTCCTACGAGCAGTACTTC,CASSVGSSGSSYEQYF
TRBV7-2,-,once,TRBJ1-1,TGTGCCAGCAGCCAAGTTAGTCCGCCCGGCACTGAAGCTTTCTTT,CASSQVSPPGTEAFF
TRBV6-4,-,-,TRBJ2-1,TGTGCCAGCAGTGAAGAACAGGGATCGGGACTACGCTTCAATGAGCAGTTCTTC,CASSEEQGSGLRFNEQFF
TRBV2,-,-,TRBJ2-7,TGTGCCAGCAGCCCCGGTCCCTACGAGCAGTACTTC,CASSPGPYEQYF
TRBV29-1,-,-,TRBJ1-1,TGCAGCGTTCGCGTGATGAACACTGAAGCTTTCTTT,CSVRVMNTEAFF
TRBV3-1/TRBV3-2,-,few,TRBJ2-3,TGTGCCAGCCGACTCACAAACACAGATACGCAGTATTTT,CASRLTNTDTQYF
TRBV6-2/TRBV6-3,-,-,TRBJ1-2,TGTGCCAGCAGCTCCGACAGTGTGCGGGGCTACACCTTC,CASSSDSVRGYTF
TRBV2,-,-,TRBJ2-7,TGTGCCAGCCTCGAGAGGGCGTACGAGCAGTACTTC,CASLERAYEQYF
TRBV7-2,TRBD1,-,TRBJ1-6,TGTGCCAGCTCGGACAGGTGGTATAATTCACCCCTCCACTTT,CASSDRWYNSPLHF
TRBV29-1,-,-,TRBJ2-3,TGCAGCGTCCCCTTAAGGGGAGGGGGGGTTGGCACAGATACGCAGTATTTT,CSVPLRGGGVGTDTQYF
TRBV3-1/TRBV3-2,-,-,TRBJ2-3,TGTGCCAGCAGCCTGGCGAGGGAAACGCAGTATTTT,CASSLARETQYF
TRBV6-5,TRBD1,-,TRBJ1-5,TGTGCCAGCAGTACCACAGGGGTAGGTCAGCCCCAGCATTTT,CASSTTGVGQPQHF
TRBV28,-,-,TRBJ2-7,TGTGCCACCTCGGGGGTCTCCTACGAGCAGTACTTC,CATSGVSYEQYF
TRBV9,TRBD2,few,TRBJ2-2,TGTGCCAGCAGCGGATGGGGAGGGTCGAACACCGGGGAGCTGTTTTTT,CASSGWGGSNTGELFF
TRBV9,-,-,TRBJ1-2,TGTGCCAGCAGCCCCAGTGCCAGTCCCCTGGCTAACTATGGCTACACCTTC,CASSPSASPLANYGYTF
TRBV7-9,TRBD2,-,TRBJ2-7,TGTGCCAGCAGCTTAACACCCGGGGGGGCGCGGGAGCAGTACTTC,CASSLTPGGAREQYF
TRBV20-1,-,few,TRBJ1-2,TGCAGTGCTAGGTACGGGAGTGGCTACACCTTC,CSARYGSGYTF
TRBV18,-,-,TRBJ2-4,TGTGCCAGCTCACCCCTTGGGCCATCCTTAGCCAAAAACATTCAGTACTTC,CASSPLGPSLAKNIQYF
TRBV7-2,-,-,TRBJ2-2,TGTGCCAGCAGAGTCCCGGGTACCAGTGACGCCGGGGAGCTGTTTTTT,CASRVPGTSDAGELFF
TRBV11-2,-,-,TRBJ2-1,TGTGCCAGCCTTGACTACCACAATGAGCAGTTCTTC,CASLDYHNEQFF
TRBV7-2,TRBD2,once,TRBJ2-1,TGTGCCAGCAGCCAGCCCGGGACTAGCGGGGGGGCGGGGTCTGAGCAGTTCTTC,CASSQPGTSGGAGSEQFF
TRBV9,TRBD2,few,TRBJ2-7,TGTGCCAGCAGCGTAGATGTTGGCGGGGGAGCCTACGAGCAGTACTTC,CASSVDVGGGAYEQYF